The clone carrying this T cell receptor beta chain showed up many times. No antigen is known for it. Breast cancer patients provided tissue from their axillary draining lymph nodes. Each CDR3 protein is one row after TCRdb ran MiXCR on the multiplex PCR reads. The table includes about 120,000 distinct CDR3 sequences, about 20% detected once. This sample is part of a study of breast tumors, draining lymph nodes, adjacent tissues. The study's findings and limits: Data fit most tumor T cells coming from lymph node, expanding in tumor. That most tumor T cells come from lymph nodes remained unproven. Tumor repertoires ranked between lymph nodes and nontumor tissue in diversity, with V and J gene preferences.

CDR1 is DFQATT, CDR2 SNEGSKA, per germline (reference sequence). There are 16 residues in the CDR3. Sequencing was performed on axillary lymph node tissue. The TCR was taken from a female donor with breast cancer. Some clones in this sample may be carry-over from other donors' samples. J is TRBJ2-1 and V is TRBV20-1; 9 nucleotides align to TRBD1. CDR3 in DNA: TGCAGCGTCGGACAGGGGTTTGGGGAGGGCCAGAATGAGCAGTTCTTC. This translates into CSVGQGFGEGQNEQFF.